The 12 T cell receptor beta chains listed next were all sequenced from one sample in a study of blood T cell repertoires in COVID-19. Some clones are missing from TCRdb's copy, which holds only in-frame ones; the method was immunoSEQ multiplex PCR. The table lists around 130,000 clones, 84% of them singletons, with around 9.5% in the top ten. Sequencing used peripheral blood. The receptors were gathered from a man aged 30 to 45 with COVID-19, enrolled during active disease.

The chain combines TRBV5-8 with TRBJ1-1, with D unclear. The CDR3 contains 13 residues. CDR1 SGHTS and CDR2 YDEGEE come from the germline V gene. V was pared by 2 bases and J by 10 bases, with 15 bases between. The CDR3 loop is CASSFRGAIAAFF. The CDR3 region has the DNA TGTGCCAGCAGCTTTCGGGGTGCGATTGCAGCTTTCTTT.

This chain's CDR3 is CASSQDRTGNNQPQHF. The CDR3 DNA reads TGTGCCAGCAGCCAAGACCGGACAGGAAACAATCAGCCCCAGCATTTT. J is TRBJ1-5 and V is TRBV4-2; 7 positions agree with TRBD1. CDR3 size: 16 residues. The V gene end was trimmed by 0 bases and the J gene end by 3 bases; junction bases not matched to a gene: 5. Germline values: CDR1 LGHNA, CDR2 YNFKEQ.

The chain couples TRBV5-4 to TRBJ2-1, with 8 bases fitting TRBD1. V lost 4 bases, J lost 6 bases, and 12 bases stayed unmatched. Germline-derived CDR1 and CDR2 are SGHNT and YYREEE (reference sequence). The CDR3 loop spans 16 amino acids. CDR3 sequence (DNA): TGTGCCAGCAGCCATACTTCAGGGGGCAGGGTCAATGAGCAGTTCTTC. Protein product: CASSHTSGGRVNEQFF.

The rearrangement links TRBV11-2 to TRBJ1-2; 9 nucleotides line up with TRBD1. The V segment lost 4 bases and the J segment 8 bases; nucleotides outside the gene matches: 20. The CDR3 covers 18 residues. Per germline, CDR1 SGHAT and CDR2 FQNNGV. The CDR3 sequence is CASSSLRDRAAILRGYTF. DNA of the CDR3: TGTGCCAGCAGCTCACTCCGGGACAGGGCGGCTATCCTTCGCGGCTACACCTTC.

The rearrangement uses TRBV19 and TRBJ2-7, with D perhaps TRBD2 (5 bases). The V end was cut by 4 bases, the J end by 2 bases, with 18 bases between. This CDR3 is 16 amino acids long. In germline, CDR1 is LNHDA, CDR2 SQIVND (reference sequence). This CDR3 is CASSTADLGPTYEQYF. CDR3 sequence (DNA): TGTGCCAGTAGTACAGCGGACCTAGGCCCAACCTACGAGCAGTACTTC.

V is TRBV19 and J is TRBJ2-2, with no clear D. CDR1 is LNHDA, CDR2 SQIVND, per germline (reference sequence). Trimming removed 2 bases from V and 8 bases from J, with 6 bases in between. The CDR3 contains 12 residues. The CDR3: CASSIYEGELFF. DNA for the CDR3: TGTGCCAGTAGTATATACGAGGGGGAGCTGTTTTTT.

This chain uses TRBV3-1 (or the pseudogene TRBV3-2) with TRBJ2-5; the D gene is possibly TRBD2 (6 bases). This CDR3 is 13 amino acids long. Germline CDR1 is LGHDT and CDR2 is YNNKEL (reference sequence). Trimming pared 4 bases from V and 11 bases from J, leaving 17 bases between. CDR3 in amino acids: CASSPGLSGGQYF. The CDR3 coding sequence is TGTGCCAGCAGCCCGGGACTTAGTGGGGGGCAGTACTTC.

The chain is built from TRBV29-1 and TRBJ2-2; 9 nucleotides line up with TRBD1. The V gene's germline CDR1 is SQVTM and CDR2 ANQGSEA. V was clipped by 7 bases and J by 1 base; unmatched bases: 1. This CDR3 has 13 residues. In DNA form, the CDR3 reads TGCAGCGGGACAGGGGAGAACACCGGGGAGCTGTTTTTT. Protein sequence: CSGTGENTGELFF.

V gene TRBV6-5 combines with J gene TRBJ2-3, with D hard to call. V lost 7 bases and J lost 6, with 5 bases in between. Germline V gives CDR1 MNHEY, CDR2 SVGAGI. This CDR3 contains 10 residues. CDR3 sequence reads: CASTRDTQYF. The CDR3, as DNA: TGTGCCAGCACGAGGGATACGCAGTATTTT.

The CDR3 DNA reads as TGTGCCAGCAGCTTGGGACAAGTTCTCTATGGCTACACCTTC. Its protein product is CASSLGQVLYGYTF. The J gene is TRBJ1-2, the V gene TRBV5-6; no clear D. CDR1 and CDR2 from the germline V gene are SGHDT and YYEEEE. The ends were cut back, 0 bases at V and 4 bases at J, with 10 bases in the middle. This CDR3 region has 14 residues.

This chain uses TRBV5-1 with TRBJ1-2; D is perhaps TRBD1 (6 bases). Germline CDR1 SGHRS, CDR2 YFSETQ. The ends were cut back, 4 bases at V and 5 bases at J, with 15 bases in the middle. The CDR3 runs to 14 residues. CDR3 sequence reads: CASSPGEKGYGYTF. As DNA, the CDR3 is TGCGCCAGCAGCCCAGGGGAGAAGGGGTATGGCTACACCTTC.

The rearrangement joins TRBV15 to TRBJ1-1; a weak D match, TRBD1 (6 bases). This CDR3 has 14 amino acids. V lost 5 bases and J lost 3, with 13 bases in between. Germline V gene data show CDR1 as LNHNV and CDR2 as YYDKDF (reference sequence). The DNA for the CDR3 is TGTGCCACCAGCTTACAGGGTCGGGACACTGAAGCTTTCTTT. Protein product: CATSLQGRDTEAFF.